The T cell receptor (beta chain) under discussion was sequenced for a study of blood T cell repertoires in COVID-19. Study as a whole: Spain, Italy and the United States supplied samples that represented acute and convalescent COVID-19. The analysed material was cDNA or gDNA that came from T cells, B-cell-depleted T cells, or PBMCs.

There are 17 residues in the CDR3. After removal of 1 base from V and 1 base from J, the junction contained 6 bases not matched to a gene. The germline CDR1 and CDR2 sequences are SGHRS and YFSETQ. TCRdb's copy holds only in-frame clones and misses some; the assay was immunoSEQ multiplex PCR. The sample includes fewer than 200,000 clones, approximately 86% seen only once; the top ten take around 3.9%. The sequence was obtained from a woman aged 55-70 years who had recovered from COVID-19. The chain couples TRBV5-1 to TRBJ1-1; 11 nucleotides agree with TRBD1. The sequencing sample was made of peripheral blood. CDR3 in DNA: TGCGCCAGCAGCTTGAACCGGGACAGGGGGTCGAACACTGAAGCTTTCTTT. Amino acids: CASSLNRDRGSNTEAFF.